This entry lists 5 T cell receptor beta chains sequenced from one sample in a study of regulatory T cells in long-lasting Graves disease. The TCR beta library used iRepertoire HTBI primers with Arm-PCR amplification of CDR3. TCRdb analysed the multiplex PCR reads with MiXCR anew, one entry per CDR3 protein. The sample yields under 300,000 distinct CDR3 sequences, around 20% seen once. As to time point: newly diagnosed GD, antithyroid drugs for less than 3 months. Isolated PBMC RNA provided the starting material for the TCR library. The sample here was peripheral blood mononuclear cells (PBMCs), taken at new diagnosis, from a patient treated with antithyroid drugs. These TCRs come from a female donor with Graves disease.

This clonotype showed up many times. This CDR3 reads CSARVRYTGVDVKNIQYF. The CDR3 DNA sequence: TGCAGTGCTAGAGTGAGATATACGGGGGTCGATGTCAAAAACATTCAGTACTTC. The rearrangement uses TRBV20-1 and TRBJ2-4, with TRBD2 as a possible D gene (6 bases). V dropped 1 base and J dropped 3 bases, with 22 bases sitting between them. The V gene's germline CDR1 is DFQATT and CDR2 SNEGSKA (reference sequence). The CDR3 consists of 18 residues.

This clonotype was recorded many times. The rearrangement links TRBV12-3 or TRBV12-4 to TRBJ2-3; D remains unclear. This CDR3 comprises 14 residues. Trimming pared 6 bases from V and 2 bases from J, leaving 12 bases between. The CDR3 protein is CASRGYGSTDTQYF. CDR3 coding DNA: TGTGCCAGCAGGGGGTATGGGTCCACAGATACGCAGTATTTT.

The chain couples TRBV6-5 to TRBJ1-1; TRBD1 is a possible D gene (5 bases). Trimming shortened V by 0 bases and J by 11 bases, and 16 bases separated the two germline ends. The CDR3 is 14 amino acids. The germline V gene encodes CDR1 MNHEY and CDR2 SVGAGI. The CDR3 region is CASSYSGEGRGAFF. CDR3 coding DNA: TGTGCCAGCAGTTACTCGGGGGAGGGTCGGGGGGCTTTCTTT.

The chain recombines TRBV13 with TRBJ1-1; D is possibly TRBD1 (5 bases). There are 16 residues in the CDR3. The V end lost 5 bases, the J end lost 4 bases, and 20 bases lay between the germline ends. The V gene's germline CDR1 is PRHDT and CDR2 FYEKMQ (reference sequence). The CDR3 coding sequence is TGTGCCAGCAGCCTCGGTGGGTGGCGGGGGAGCACTGAAGCTTTCTTT. Encoded protein: CASSLGGWRGSTEAFF.

This clonotype was found once. The V gene is TRBV11-2, the J gene TRBJ2-7; TRBD2 agrees at 7 bases. CDR1 and CDR2 (germline): SGHAT, FQNNGV. The CDR3 consists of 14 residues. V shed 3 bases, J shed 2 bases, and the junction held 4 bases outside the gene matches. CDR3 loop: CASSLGGSPYEQYF. CDR3 sequence (DNA): TGTGCCAGCAGCTTGGGGGGGAGCCCCTACGAGCAGTACTTC.